This TCR beta chain was captured in a study of blood T cell repertoires in COVID-19. In the study overall: COVID-19 samples collected from the United States, Italy and Spain covered acute and convalescent phases. T cells, B-cell-depleted T cells, or PBMCs provided the cDNA or gDNA that served as material.

Looked up from germline, CDR1 is MNHEY and CDR2 is SVGAGI. This CDR3 contains 14 residues. The V gene lost 6 bases and the J gene lost 3 bases, with 11 bases spanning the gap. In the original processing: Reference gene primers were amplified, and this amplification served to estimate nucleated cell counts. Generated by immunoSEQ multiplex PCR, the TCRdb table keeps only in-frame clones and is missing some. V and J calls and clone size are given by that table; D and trimming were obtained from the DNA. The sample comprises hundreds of thousands of clones, 65% to 90% of which are singletons, and more than 6% rests with the top ten.

The TCR originated in a human donor in a cohort sampled during active COVID-19. The V and J genes are TRBV6-5 and TRBJ1-4; D gene unclear. The source material was peripheral blood. In DNA form, the CDR3 reads TGTGCCAGCAGCGAGGGCTGGGCTAATGAAAAACTGTTTTTT. Amino acids: CASSEGWANEKLFF.